Following are 30 T cell receptor beta chains from one sample sequenced in a study of T cell responses to AZD1222 COVID-19 vaccine. Some clones are missing from TCRdb's copy, which holds only in-frame ones; the method was immunoSEQ multiplex PCR. The table shows over 100,000 clones, with roughly 93% occurring only once. Sequenced material: peripheral blood, taken on day 0 of AZD1222 vaccination. All receptors come from an adult in good health.

The rearrangement uses TRBV27 and TRBJ1-5; D is undetermined. The germline V gene encodes CDR1 MNHEY and CDR2 SMNVEV (reference sequence). Trimming removed 0 bases from V and 3 bases from J, with 3 bases in between. The CDR3 is 13 residues long. The CDR3 sequence: CASSLSTNQPQHF. For the CDR3, the DNA is TGTGCCAGCAGTTTATCGACCAATCAGCCCCAGCATTTT.

The rearrangement joins TRBV11-2 to TRBJ1-2; TRBD1 matches 9 bases. The J segment lost 5 bases and the V segment lost 4 bases, leaving 5 bases of the junction unmatched. This CDR3 is built from 14 residues. Germline V gives CDR1 SGHAT, CDR2 FQNNGV. The CDR3 nucleotides are TGTGCCAGCAGCTCCGGGACAGGGATGTATGGCTACACCTTC. The encoded protein is CASSSGTGMYGYTF. The whole variable domain, remainder taken from reference TRBV11-2 and TRBJ1-2, is EAGVAQSPRYKIIEKRQSVAFWCNPISGHATLYWYQQILGQGPKLLIQFQNNGVVDDSQLPKDRFSAERLKGVDSTLKIQPAKLEDSAVYLCASSSGTGMYGYTFGSGTRLTVV.

The rearrangement uses TRBV10-3 and TRBJ2-3; D ambiguous. Germline CDR1 and CDR2: ENHRY and SYGVKD. V lost 3 bases to trimming and J lost 3 bases, with 4 bases between them. The CDR3 has 12 amino acids. The CDR3 reads CAISDPTDTQYF. DNA of the CDR3: TGTGCCATCAGTGACCCAACAGATACGCAGTATTTT.

The gene calls are TRBV30 and TRBJ1-2; 7 nucleotides align to TRBD1. Germline V gives CDR1 GTSNPN, CDR2 SVGIG (reference sequence). There are 12 residues in the CDR3. V gave up 2 bases and J gave up 10 bases; unmatched junction bases: 7. CDR3 loop: CAWSPSTGSYTF. CDR3 sequence (DNA): TGTGCCTGGAGTCCCTCGACAGGGTCCTACACCTTC.

The chain combines TRBV28 with TRBJ1-5, with TRBD1 as a possible D gene (5 bases). The CDR3 length is 14 residues. Per germline, CDR1 MDHEN and CDR2 SYDVKM. Trimming stripped 3 bases from V and 0 bases from J, with 6 bases between. The CDR3 reads CASSLGGSNQPQHF. The DNA of the CDR3 is TGTGCCAGCAGTTTGGGGGGTAGCAATCAGCCCCAGCATTTT.

This chain uses TRBV28 with TRBJ2-3, with TRBD1 matching over 7 bases. Germline CDR1 is MDHEN and CDR2 is SYDVKM. V trimming: 5 bases; J trimming: 4 bases; junction bases outside the gene matches: 9. The length of the CDR3 is 15 residues. The CDR3 DNA sequence: TGTGCCAGCAGTGTAGTTGGACAGGTGTCAGATACGCAGTATTTT. This encodes CASSVVGQVSDTQYF. Based on the CDR3 plus reference TRBV28 and TRBJ2-3, the full variable domain is DVKVTQSSRYLVKRTGEKVFLECVQDMDHENMFWYRQDPGLGLRLIYFSYDVKMKEKGDIPEGYSVSREKKERFSLILESASTNQTSMYLCASSVVGQVSDTQYFGPGTRLTVL.

The chain combines TRBV28 with TRBJ2-7; 8 bases are a match to TRBD1. The J segment lost 1 base and the V segment lost 5 bases, leaving 4 bases of the junction unmatched. The CDR3 sequence is 14 residues long. Looked up from germline, CDR1 is MDHEN and CDR2 is SYDVKM. This chain's CDR3 is CASSGHRGSYEQYF. The CDR3 DNA reads as TGTGCCAGCAGTGGCCACAGGGGGTCCTACGAGCAGTACTTC.

CDR3 DNA: TGTGCCAGCAGCCCCCCGGCCAAAAACATTCAGTACTTC. This sequence encodes CASSPPAKNIQYF. The chain has TRBV7-2 and TRBJ2-4, with D hard to call. CDR3 size: 13 residues. The germline CDR1 and CDR2 sequences are SGHTA and FQGNSA. Trimming took off 5 bases at V and 1 base at J, with 6 bases between the two ends.

The rearrangement links TRBV13 to TRBJ2-3; 12 bases line up with TRBD2. Germline assignment: CDR1 PRHDT and CDR2 FYEKMQ (reference sequence). The CDR3 is 18 amino acids. V lost 1 base to trimming and J lost 6 bases; unmatched junction nucleotides: 11. In DNA form, the CDR3 reads TGTGCCAGCAGCTTAGTCCGGACTAGCGGGATGAGTGAGGATACGCAGTATTTT. Its translation is CASSLVRTSGMSEDTQYF.

This chain uses TRBV2 with TRBJ2-2; D call uncertain. This CDR3 is 14 amino acids long. The germline V gene has CDR1 SNHLY and CDR2 FYNNEI. The V gene lost 7 bases and the J gene lost 4 bases, with 13 bases spanning the gap. The CDR3 nucleotides read TGTGCCAGCACCGGCCAGCCGGGCACCGGGGAGCTGTTTTTT. The encoded protein is CASTGQPGTGELFF. Variable domain in full (rest from reference TRBV2 and TRBJ2-2): EPEVTQTPSHQVTQMGQEVILRCVPISNHLYFYWYRQILGQKVEFLVSFYNNEISEKSEIFDDQFSVERPDGSNFTLKIRSTKLEDSAMYFCASTGQPGTGELFFGEGSRLTVL.

This chain joins TRBV2 and TRBJ2-7, with TRBD2 identical over 11 bases. This CDR3 has 14 amino acids. Trimming took 6 bases from V and 6 from J; bases not matched to a gene: 7. Germline V gene data show CDR1 as SNHLY and CDR2 as FYNNEI. The CDR3 sequence: CASRGLAGGGEQYF. The CDR3 DNA reads TGTGCCAGCAGGGGGCTAGCGGGAGGCGGCGAGCAGTACTTC.

This clone was recorded once. The chain couples TRBV30 to TRBJ2-7; D remains ambiguous. Germline V gene lookup returns CDR1 GTSNPN and CDR2 SVGIG (reference sequence). The CDR3 is 11 amino acids. V lost 4 bases and J lost 4, with 8 bases in between. The CDR3, as DNA: TGTGCCTGGAAGGACGGATACGAGCAGTACTTC. This encodes CAWKDGYEQYF.

The chain uses TRBV11-2 and TRBJ2-7, with D uncertain. CDR1 is SGHAT, CDR2 FQNNGV, per germline. V was trimmed by 1 base and J by 0 bases, leaving 16 bases between them. The CDR3 has 17 residues. CDR3: CASSLGSRLRSSYEQYF. CDR3 bases: TGTGCCAGCAGCTTAGGCTCGAGACTGAGAAGCTCCTACGAGCAGTACTTC.

V is TRBV3-1 (or the pseudogene TRBV3-2) and J is TRBJ2-1; 15 bases are a match to TRBD2. Germline V gene sequence: CDR1 LGHDT, CDR2 YNNKEL (reference sequence). This CDR3 has 15 amino acids. V shed 3 bases and J 10 bases; nucleotides not matched to a gene: 4. The CDR3 is CASSQGLAGGREQFF. CDR3 DNA: TGTGCCAGCAGCCAGGGACTAGCGGGAGGCAGGGAGCAGTTCTTC.

The rearrangement uses TRBV24-1 and TRBJ2-2; TRBD2 matches 8 bases. Germline values: CDR1 KGHDR, CDR2 SFDVKD. V gave up 2 bases and J gave up 6 bases; unmatched junction bases: 4. The CDR3 contains 15 residues. CDR3 sequence reads: CATSDSERESGELFF. CDR3 nucleotides: TGTGCCACCAGTGATTCGGAGCGGGAGTCCGGGGAGCTGTTTTTT.

This rearrangement joins TRBV6-1 to TRBJ2-3, with D uncertain. CDR1 MNHNS and CDR2 SASEGT come from the germline V gene. V lost 2 bases and J lost 2, with 11 bases in between. The CDR3 contains 15 residues. DNA of the CDR3: TGTGCCAGCAGTGAAATACATACAATCACAGATACGCAGTATTTT. Its translation: CASSEIHTITDTQYF.

The chain recombines TRBV18 with TRBJ1-4; D remains unclear. V was pared by 5 bases and J by 4 bases, with 14 bases between. This CDR3 has 15 amino acids. Per germline, CDR1 KGHSH and CDR2 LQKENI. CDR3 region: CASSITADFNEKLFF. CDR3 DNA: TGTGCCAGCTCAATAACAGCGGACTTTAATGAAAAACTGTTTTTT.

The rearrangement joins TRBV28 to TRBJ1-3; D remains unclear. Trimming cost V 3 bases and J 8 bases, with 5 bases left between them. CDR1 and CDR2 from the germline V gene are MDHEN and SYDVKM. The CDR3 loop spans 11 amino acids. CDR3 nucleotides: TGTGCCAGCAGTTTCCGTTACACCATATATTTT. Its protein is CASSFRYTIYF.

The chain couples TRBV9 to TRBJ2-1; D is ambiguous. CDR3 length equals 16 residues. With 0 bases removed from V and 0 bases from J, the gap between germline ends came to 10 bases. Germline-derived CDR1 and CDR2 are SGDLS and YYNGEE. The CDR3 protein is CASSVEGTSSYNEQFF. The CDR3 DNA reads as TGTGCCAGCAGCGTAGAAGGCACTTCCTCCTACAATGAGCAGTTCTTC.

The rearrangement links TRBV18 to TRBJ2-7; possibly TRBD1 or TRBD2 for D (5 bases each). The CDR3 is 16 residues long. The germline CDR1 and CDR2 sequences are KGHSH and LQKENI. Trimming pared 2 bases from V and 0 bases from J, leaving 14 bases between. This CDR3 reads CASSPAGPRASYEQYF. The CDR3 region has the DNA TGTGCCAGCTCACCAGCGGGTCCCAGGGCCTCCTACGAGCAGTACTTC.

The chain couples TRBV5-4 to TRBJ1-5, with no clear D. Germline-derived CDR1 and CDR2 are SGHNT and YYREEE (reference sequence). CDR3 length: 13 residues. Trimming stripped 3 bases from V and 5 bases from J, with 9 bases between. The CDR3 DNA follows: TGTGCCAGCAGCTCCGACGGTTATCAGCCCCAGCATTTT. This gives the protein CASSSDGYQPQHF.

This chain uses TRBV6-5 with TRBJ1-1, with 7 bases lining up with TRBD1. The CDR3 length is 13 residues. V lost 7 bases and J lost 3; bases outside the gene matches: 5. Looked up from germline, CDR1 is MNHEY and CDR2 is SVGAGI. In DNA form, the CDR3 reads TGTGCCAGCACCCTGGACAGGTACACTGAAGCTTTCTTT. Protein: CASTLDRYTEAFF.

The J gene is TRBJ2-3, the V gene TRBV7-2; TRBD2 aligns across 7 bases. Trimming at V came to 4 bases and at J to 6 bases, leaving 10 bases not matched to a gene. CDR3 size: 15 residues. Germline V gives CDR1 SGHTA, CDR2 FQGNSA. Here the CDR3 reads CASSSSSGGMDTQYF. The CDR3 DNA is TGTGCCAGCAGCTCCTCCTCCGGGGGGATGGATACGCAGTATTTT.

The rearrangement joins TRBV18 to TRBJ2-5; 12 nucleotides line up with TRBD2. The trim removed 5 bases at V and 5 bases at J, leaving 6 bases unmatched. CDR1 is KGHSH and CDR2 is LQKENI in the germline V gene. The CDR3 runs 15 residues. CDR3: CASSLTSGRGETQYF. CDR3 nucleotide sequence: TGTGCCAGCTCATTGACTAGCGGGAGAGGGGAGACCCAGTACTTC.

This clone came up once. The chain employs TRBV11-2 and TRBJ2-7; D possibly matches TRBD1 or TRBD2 (5 bases each). The CDR3 contains 13 residues. The germline gives CDR1 SGHAT, CDR2 FQNNGV. The V end was cut by 9 bases, the J end by 2 bases, with 14 bases between. The CDR3 DNA reads TGTGCCAGTCGAAGGGACGGAACCTACGAGCAGTACTTC. Protein product: CASRRDGTYEQYF.

This clone has a handful of counts. This chain joins TRBV10-3 and TRBJ1-1, with D perhaps TRBD1 (5 bases). Between the trimmed V and J ends, which lost 6 bases and 7 bases, there was a span of 12 bases. CDR1 ENHRY and CDR2 SYGVKD come from the germline V gene. The CDR3 runs 12 residues. Here the CDR3 DNA reads TGTGCCATCAGCCGAGACAGCAATGAAGCTTTCTTT. This translates into CAISRDSNEAFF.

V usage is TRBV2 and J usage is TRBJ2-7, with D maybe TRBD1 (7 bases). The CDR3 extends over 14 amino acids. Germline-derived CDR1 and CDR2 are SNHLY and FYNNEI. Trimming removed 7 bases from V and 0 bases from J, with 13 bases in between. In nucleotides, the CDR3 is TGTGCCAGCATCGCGGGGACAGTCTCCTACGAGCAGTACTTC. It encodes CASIAGTVSYEQYF.

For the CDR3, the DNA is TGCGCCAGCAGTCCACTGGGGACAGCACCCTACGAGCAGTACTTC. This gives the protein CASSPLGTAPYEQYF. The J gene is TRBJ2-7, the V gene TRBV4-1, with 7 nucleotides matching TRBD1. Losses at the gene ends were 6 bases for V and 2 bases for J; bases not matched to a gene: 10. The CDR3 extends over 15 amino acids. CDR1 MGHRA and CDR2 YSYEKL come from the germline V gene.

The chain joins TRBV30 to TRBJ2-1, with 7 bases that match TRBD2. The CDR3 is 10 residues long. Trimming took 8 bases from V and 9 from J; bases not matched to a gene: 4. Germline lookup yields CDR1 GTSNPN and CDR2 SVGIG (reference sequence). DNA of the CDR3: TGTGCCAGAGGGGAGGGTGAGCAGTTCTTC. It is translated as CARGEGEQFF. Full variable domain (missing parts from reference TRBV30 and TRBJ2-1): SQTIHQWPATLVQPVGSPLSLECTVEGTSNPNLYWYRQAAGRGLQLLFYSVGIGQISSEVPQNLSASRPQDRQFILSSKKLLLSDSGFYLCARGEGEQFFGPGTRLTVL.

The J gene is TRBJ1-1, the V gene TRBV15, with 9 bases fitting TRBD1. V shed 4 bases and J 1 base; nucleotides not matched to a gene: 4. CDR3 size: 15 residues. From germline, CDR1 is LNHNV and CDR2 YYDKDF (reference sequence). The CDR3 reads CATSKDRGANTEAFF. The CDR3 DNA sequence: TGTGCCACCAGCAAGGACAGGGGAGCGAACACTGAAGCTTTCTTT.